Listed below are T cell receptor beta chains from one sample, sequenced in a study of vaccination and CD4 T cells after COVID-19. These TCRs' antigens remain unknown. TCRdb called the PCR reads again in MiXCR, with one record for every CDR3 protein. Of about 21,000 distinct CDR3 sequences listed, 45% to 55% are singletons. The sample was CD4+ T cells from blood, cultured in vitro, taken about 7 months after SARS-CoV-2 vaccination. Receptors originate from a human donor who had recovered from COVID-19. Both conserved end residues are part of each CDR3. Each record gives: clone size, V gene, D gene, J gene, CDR3 protein, CDR3 DNA. The D gene is left open where the match is weak. Clone size is stated in some rows and not others, as once, few, many or a class when expanded.

few	TRBV15	TRBD2	TRBJ2-5	CATSRDSSGGAEETQYF	TGTGCCACCAGCAGAGATTCTAGCGGGGGAGCCGAAGAGACCCAGTACTTC
.	TRBV5-1	TRBD1	TRBJ2-5	CASSLRFVGQGSLETQYF	TGCGCCAGCAGCTTGAGATTCGTGGGACAGGGGAGTCTGGAGACCCAGTACTTC
.	TRBV7-2	.	TRBJ1-6	CASSLEGGSPLHF	TGTGCCAGCAGCTTAGAAGGGGGTTCACCCCTCCACTTT
.	TRBV20-1	TRBD2	TRBJ2-1	CSARSLSGGAGDEQFF	TGCAGTGCTAGATCCCTTAGCGGGGGGGCCGGAGATGAGCAGTTCTTC
.	TRBV6-5	.	TRBJ2-3	CASSSLARHTDTQYF	TGTGCCAGCAGTTCCCTAGCTCGCCACACAGATACGCAGTATTTT
.	TRBV10-3	.	TRBJ1-1	CAISESRWNTEAFF	TGTGCCATCAGTGAGTCTAGGTGGAACACTGAAGCTTTCTTT
.	TRBV6-1	.	TRBJ1-5	CASRFWGASNQPQHF	TGTGCCAGCAGGTTTTGGGGGGCTAGCAATCAGCCCCAGCATTTT
.	TRBV7-9	.	TRBJ1-1	CASSLLQGRLNTEAFF	TGTGCCAGCAGCTTATTACAGGGCCGGTTGAACACTGAAGCTTTCTTT
few	TRBV20-1	.	TRBJ1-5	CSAKTGNQPQHF	TGCAGTGCTAAGACAGGTAATCAGCCCCAGCATTTT
few	TRBV18	.	TRBJ1-6	CASSPRPVRDSPLHF	TGTGCCAGCTCCCCAAGACCCGTCCGTGATTCACCCCTCCACTTT
.	TRBV11-2	TRBD2	TRBJ2-3	CASSLVRLAGINTQYF	TGTGCCAGCAGCTTAGTGAGACTAGCGGGGATTAATACGCAGTATTTT
.	TRBV15	.	TRBJ1-3	CATRFQARPGNTIYF	TGTGCCACCAGATTCCAGGCAAGGCCGGGAAACACCATATATTTT
.	TRBV6-2/TRBV6-3	TRBD2	TRBJ2-5	CASTLGTGGETQYF	TGTGCCAGCACCTTAGGTACGGGAGGAGAGACCCAGTACTTC
.	TRBV27	.	TRBJ1-1	CASSLDTYTEAFF	TGTGCCAGCAGTTTGGACACCTACACTGAAGCTTTCTTT
once	TRBV15	.	TRBJ2-7	CATSRGPTLVGFYEQYF	TGTGCCACCAGCCGGGGCCCCACATTGGTCGGCTTCTACGAGCAGTACTTC
.	TRBV28	TRBD1	TRBJ1-6	CASSKRGTGDSPLHF	TGTGCCAGCAGCAAACGTGGGACAGGCGATTCACCCCTCCACTTT